A selection of T cell receptor beta chains follows, all from one sample in a study of vaccination effects on CD4 cells after COVID-19. Libraries were prepared by immunoSEQ multiplex PCR; TCRdb keeps only in-frame clonotypes and omits some of them. This sample has 14,000 or so clones, with about 73% found just once. Their recognized antigens are unknown. Sample: CD4+ T cells from PBMCs cultured with HCoV-NL63 spike peptides, taken after COVID-19 vaccination. Receptor source: a human donor who had a prior SARS-CoV-2 infection. Each CDR3 is given without its conserved first and last residue. Expanded clones get a size class; other rows say once, few or many, or leave the size out.

size	V	J	CDR3
NA	TRBV6-5	TRBJ2-1	ASSSMGAIKDEQF
NA	TRBV5-5	TRBJ2-5	ASSSDSFRETQY
NA	TRBV18	TRBJ1-2	ASSPEYNQGGYGYT
NA	TRBV10-3	TRBJ1-6	AIRGQGAYSPLH
NA	TRBV10-3	TRBJ2-3	AISEDSSGTSFSDTQY
NA	TRBV18	TRBJ1-2	ASSPGRSYGYT
NA	TRBV6-2/TRBV6-3	TRBJ1-5	ASSRGYRGPRDPQH
few	TRBV5-1	TRBJ1-5	ASSLQGIGSNQPQH
NA	TRBV6-5	TRBJ2-5	ASSLLAQETQY
NA	TRBV7-8	TRBJ1-2	ASSLGRGGYGYT
few	TRBV10-2	TRBJ1-2	ASSATGTYGYT
NA	TRBV28	TRBJ2-3	ASRPGLVTDTQY
NA	TRBV7-9	TRBJ2-5	ASSSGTSGAPRQETQY
NA	TRBV5-1	TRBJ2-3	ASSGKARGDTQY
NA	TRBV7-2	TRBJ2-1	ASTHSGASGLLEQF
NA	TRBV9	TRBJ2-2	ASSVGIGQGAITGELF
few	TRBV18	TRBJ2-1	ASSPPSMGGRHNEQF
once	TRBV19	TRBJ1-1	ASSLTGGRTTEAF
few	TRBV7-9	TRBJ2-1	ASPKGGGAYNEQF
NA	TRBV7-9	TRBJ2-3	ASSAGLGTSTDTQY
NA	TRBV4-3	TRBJ2-6	ASSQEVIGAGANVLT
once	TRBV11-3	TRBJ1-2	ASSSRDRGRSGYT
once	TRBV19	TRBJ2-7	ASSMVVGTTSSYEQY
few	TRBV6-5	TRBJ1-3	ATGQGISGNTIY
NA	TRBV27	TRBJ2-7	ASSLRSGIPYEQY
NA	TRBV2	TRBJ1-4	ASSNAGMKLF
once	TRBV6-5	TRBJ1-1	ASSDPALGTEEAF
few	TRBV19	TRBJ2-1	ASSTPDRDSAYNEQF
NA	TRBV6-2/TRBV6-3	TRBJ2-5	ASSYEAGEYRFGETQY